The 17 T cell receptor beta chains presented below share a single source sample, sequenced in a study of cytomegalovirus exposure and HLA in healthy donors. In the PCR, 60 Vbeta and 13 Jbeta primers were used. Sequencing used immunoSEQ multiplex PCR; TCRdb keeps in-frame clones, though not all of them. The table has approximately 100,000 clones, more than 80% seen once. Sequencing was done on a sample of PBMCs. These receptors were collected from a man aged 25 to 45 in good health and CMV-seronegative.

The chain employs TRBV4-1 and TRBJ1-4, with a weak D call TRBD1 (6 bases). Germline V gives CDR1 MGHRA, CDR2 YSYEKL. The CDR3 consists of 18 residues. Trimming cost V 0 bases and J 8 bases, with 22 bases left between them. The CDR3, as DNA: TGCGCCAGCAGCCAAGATATGTGGACAGCTCCACGAGGGGAAAAACTGTTTTTT. Translated: CASSQDMWTAPRGEKLFF.

The chain employs TRBV6-5 and TRBJ2-2, with D possibly being TRBD2 (5 bases). Trimming removed 6 bases at V and 7 bases at J, with 12 bases between. Germline V CDR1 and CDR2: MNHEY, SVGAGI. This CDR3 is built from 13 residues. As DNA, the CDR3 is TGTGCCAGCAGCAGAGGAGGCATCGGGGAGCTGTTTTTT. Its translation is CASSRGGIGELFF.

This clone was counted once. V is TRBV30 and J is TRBJ1-1; the match to TRBD1 covers 9 bases. The CDR3 totals 16 residues. Germline CDR1 is GTSNPN and CDR2 is SVGIG (reference sequence). The ends lost 0 bases at V and 5 bases at J; junction bases unmatched: 10. In DNA form, the CDR3 reads TGTGCCTGGAGTGTACAGGGGGCAGGGTGGGATACTGAAGCTTTCTTT. Its protein is CAWSVQGAGWDTEAFF.

V and J are TRBV29-1 and TRBJ2-1, with unresolved D. The CDR3 extends over 12 amino acids. Per germline, CDR1 SQVTM and CDR2 ANQGSEA. The V end lost 4 bases, the J end lost 2 bases, and 6 bases lay between the germline ends. CDR3 DNA sequence: TGCAGCGTTGTTGTAACCTACAATGAGCAGTTCTTC. Amino acids: CSVVVTYNEQFF.

Only one count was recorded for this clone. J is TRBJ2-3 and V is TRBV7-9; 10 nucleotides line up with TRBD1. From germline, CDR1 is SEHNR and CDR2 FQNEAQ (reference sequence). The CDR3 contains 13 residues. V lost 5 bases to trimming and J lost 5 bases; unmatched junction nucleotides: 1. The CDR3 protein is CASSRDRGDTQYF. Here the CDR3 DNA reads TGTGCCAGCAGCAGGGACAGGGGAGATACGCAGTATTTT.

This sequence joins TRBV6-1 and TRBJ1-1; D is perhaps TRBD1 (5 bases). The CDR3 loop spans 13 amino acids. Trimming shortened V by 1 base and J by 6 bases, and 9 bases separated the two germline ends. CDR1 is MNHNS and CDR2 is SASEGT in the germline V gene. The CDR3 spells CASSEVRGAEAFF. CDR3 DNA: TGTGCCAGCAGTGAAGTCCGGGGGGCTGAAGCTTTCTTT.

The V and J genes are TRBV25-1 and TRBJ1-1; D gene uncertain. Germline assignment: CDR1 MGHDK and CDR2 SYGVNS. The CDR3 contains 12 residues. Trimming removed 4 bases at V and 11 bases at J, with 14 bases between. CDR3 in DNA: TGTGCCAGCAGTGCGCGTTGGAGGGAGGCTTTCTTT. Translation: CASSARWREAFF.

The chain uses TRBV2 and TRBJ2-7; no clear D gene. The CDR3 sequence is 15 residues long. The germline gives CDR1 SNHLY, CDR2 FYNNEI. The V end lost 5 bases, the J end lost 2 bases, and 16 bases lay between the germline ends. The CDR3 protein is CASSSNPTPAYEQYF. CDR3 DNA: TGTGCCAGCAGTTCGAACCCTACCCCGGCCTACGAGCAGTACTTC.

There are a few counts of this clone. The V gene is TRBV6-5, the J gene TRBJ1-1, with a possible D match to TRBD1 (5 bases). Trimming pared 5 bases from V and 11 bases from J, leaving 12 bases between. CDR3 length equals 11 residues. CDR1 and CDR2 from the germline V gene are MNHEY and SVGAGI. In DNA, the CDR3 is TGTGCCAGCAGTACCCTGGGGGGGGCTTTCTTT. This encodes CASSTLGGAFF.

V gene TRBV27 combines with J gene TRBJ2-1; 8 nucleotides line up with TRBD2. The CDR3 runs to 16 residues. Trimming at V came to 4 bases and at J to 0 bases, leaving 5 bases not matched to a gene. Germline values: CDR1 MNHEY, CDR2 SMNVEV (reference sequence). The CDR3 DNA reads as TGTGCCAGCAGTTCCCAGCGGGGGAGCTCCTACAATGAGCAGTTCTTC. Its protein product is CASSSQRGSSYNEQFF.

This chain uses TRBV5-4 with TRBJ2-1; 12 bases match TRBD1. Germline V lookup: CDR1 SGHNT, CDR2 YYREEE (reference sequence). V was pared by 3 bases and J by 8 bases, with 6 bases of the junction left unmatched. The CDR3 sequence is 15 residues long. CDR3 protein: CASSWGTGGLDEQFF. DNA for the CDR3: TGTGCCAGCAGCTGGGGGACAGGGGGCCTTGATGAGCAGTTCTTC.

This clone has a single count. The chain combines TRBV19 with TRBJ2-3; 9 positions match TRBD1. The germline gives CDR1 LNHDA, CDR2 SQIVND (reference sequence). The CDR3 loop spans 15 amino acids. Germline trimming cut 6 bases from V and 5 bases from J; bases unmatched to any gene: 9. The CDR3 region is CASSPRDRVLDTQYF. CDR3 bases: TGTGCCAGTAGCCCCCGGGACAGGGTCCTAGATACGCAGTATTTT.

The V and J genes are TRBV7-9 and TRBJ2-7; 7 bases align to TRBD1. CDR1 SEHNR and CDR2 FQNEAQ come from the germline V gene (reference sequence). With V trimmed by 1 base and J by 4 bases, 1 base remained unmatched. The CDR3 spans 13 residues. CDR3 sequence: CASSLGRGYEQYF. The CDR3 nucleotides are TGTGCCAGCAGCTTAGGCAGGGGGTACGAGCAGTACTTC.

The genes are TRBV4-1 and TRBJ1-5; 9 bases align to TRBD1. CDR1 and CDR2 from the germline V gene are MGHRA and YSYEKL. This CDR3 has 16 amino acids. V was pared by 3 bases and J by 3 bases, with 6 bases of the junction left unmatched. The CDR3 spells CASSQVTGGVNQPQHF. CDR3 in DNA: TGCGCCAGCAGCCAGGTAACAGGGGGCGTCAATCAGCCCCAGCATTTT.

This clone was observed a handful of times. The chain links TRBV6-4 to TRBJ2-2, with TRBD1 matching 7 bases. The J segment lost 10 bases and the V segment lost 2 bases, leaving 7 bases of the junction unmatched. CDR3 length: 14 residues. Germline lookup yields CDR1 MRHNA and CDR2 SNTAGT. CDR3 sequence: CASSDTDRAQELFF. CDR3 nucleotide sequence: TGTGCCAGCAGTGACACCGACAGGGCCCAGGAGCTGTTTTTT.

The V and J genes are TRBV20-1 and TRBJ2-7; D is perhaps TRBD2 (5 bases). V was clipped by 4 bases and J by 7 bases, with 8 bases between them. This CDR3 spans 10 amino acids. Germline lookup yields CDR1 DFQATT and CDR2 SNEGSKA (reference sequence). CDR3 sequence reads: CSATGLEQYF. CDR3 in DNA: TGCAGTGCTACCGGACTTGAGCAGTACTTC.

The genes are TRBV2 and TRBJ1-6, with 9 bases fitting TRBD1. Looked up from germline, CDR1 is SNHLY and CDR2 is FYNNEI. This CDR3 is 16 amino acids long. Trimming removed 6 bases from V and 6 bases from J; junction bases left unmatched: 9. CDR3: CASREQGAVGNSPLHF. CDR3 DNA: TGTGCCAGCAGAGAACAGGGGGCAGTAGGTAATTCACCCCTCCACTTT. Full variable domain (remainder filled in from reference TRBV2 and TRBJ1-6): EPEVTQTPSHQVTQMGQEVILRCVPISNHLYFYWYRQILGQKVEFLVSFYNNEISEKSEIFDDQFSVERPDGSNFTLKIRSTKLEDSAMYFCASREQGAVGNSPLHFGNGTRLTVT.